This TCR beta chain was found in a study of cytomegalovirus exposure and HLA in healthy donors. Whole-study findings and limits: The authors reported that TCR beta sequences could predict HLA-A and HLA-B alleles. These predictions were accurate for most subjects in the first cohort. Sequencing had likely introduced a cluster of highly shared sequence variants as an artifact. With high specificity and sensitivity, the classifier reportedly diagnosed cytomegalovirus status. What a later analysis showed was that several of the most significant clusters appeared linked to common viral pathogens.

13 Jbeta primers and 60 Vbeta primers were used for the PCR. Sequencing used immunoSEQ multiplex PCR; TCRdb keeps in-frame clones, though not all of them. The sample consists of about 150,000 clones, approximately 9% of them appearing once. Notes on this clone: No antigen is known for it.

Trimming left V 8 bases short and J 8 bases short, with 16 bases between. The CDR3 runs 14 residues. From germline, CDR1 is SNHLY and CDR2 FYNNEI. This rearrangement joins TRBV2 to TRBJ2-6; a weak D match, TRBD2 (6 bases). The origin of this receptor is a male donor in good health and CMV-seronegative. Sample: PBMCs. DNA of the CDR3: TGTGCCAGCGGGGACTCTCAGGTGTCCAACGTCCTGACTTTC. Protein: CASGDSQVSNVLTF.